Listed below are T cell receptor beta chains from one sample, sequenced in a study of blood T cell repertoires in COVID-19. Profiling relied on immunoSEQ multiplex PCR, and the TCRdb table lists in-frame clones only, not all of them. Of more than 350,000 clones in the sample, roughly 90% were seen once. Sequencing was carried out using peripheral blood. The receptors come from a woman aged 30 to 39 with COVID-19, enrolled during active disease. CDR3s include the opening cysteine and the closing phenylalanine or tryptophan. The D gene is left open where the match is weak. Clone size is shown for a subset of rows, as once, few, many or a class of expanded clone.

TRBJ1-1,-,TRBD1,TRBV29-1,TGCAGCGTTGCTAGGACAGGGAGGAACACTGAAGCTTTCTTT,CSVARTGRNTEAFF
TRBJ2-1,few,TRBD1,TRBV5-1,TGCGCCAGCAGCACCGGACAGGGGAATGAGCAGTTCTTC,CASSTGQGNEQFF
TRBJ2-5,-,TRBD2,TRBV7-2,TGTGCCAGCAGCCTTATTGAGGGACTAGCGGGTCAAGAGACCCAGTACTTC,CASSLIEGLAGQETQYF
TRBJ2-3,-,TRBD1,TRBV5-1,TGCGCCAGCCATAGGGGACAGGGGCCAGATACGCAGTATTTT,CASHRGQGPDTQYF
TRBJ2-4,-,-,TRBV27,TGTGCCAGCAGTTTAAGGGTCGAGAGAAATAGCGGAAGGGCCAAAAACATTCAGTACTTC,CASSLRVERNSGRAKNIQYF
TRBJ2-4,once,-,TRBV7-9,TGTGCCAGCAGCTTAGGACTAGGAGGGGCGGTAGCCAAAAACATTCAGTACTTC,CASSLGLGGAVAKNIQYF
TRBJ1-5,once,TRBD1,TRBV11-2,TGTGCCAGCAGCACCCAGGGGGGTCAGCCCCAGCATTTT,CASSTQGGQPQHF
TRBJ2-6,-,-,TRBV4-3,TGCGCCAGCAGCCAAGGGCAAAATACAGGGTATCCGTCTGGGGCCAACGTCCTGACTTTC,CASSQGQNTGYPSGANVLTF
TRBJ2-5,-,TRBD1,TRBV4-1,TGCGCCAGCAGCCAAGCCCTAAGGACAGGGGCAGAGACCCAGTACTTC,CASSQALRTGAETQYF
TRBJ1-1,once,-,TRBV7-8,TGTGCCAGCAGCTTAGGGCCTCCCACTGAAGCTTTCTTT,CASSLGPPTEAFF
TRBJ2-5,-,-,TRBV28,TGTGCCAGCAGTTTGCGGGGACAGAACTTCCAAGAGACCCAGTACTTC,CASSLRGQNFQETQYF
TRBJ2-2,once,TRBD2,TRBV6-2/TRBV6-3,TGTGCCAGCAGTTACGCACTAGCGGGGGTGAACACCGGGGAGCTGTTTTTT,CASSYALAGVNTGELFF
TRBJ2-1,-,-,TRBV5-4,TGTGCCAGCAGCTTGGGGATCTTTCGGACAGACTCCTACAATGAGCAGTTCTTC,CASSLGIFRTDSYNEQFF
TRBJ1-2,few,-,TRBV11-2,TGTGCCAGCAGCGCCAACCGAGACTATGGCTACACCTTC,CASSANRDYGYTF
TRBJ1-3,few,TRBD1,TRBV18,TGTGCCAGCTCATCGACAGGGGAACCTGGAAACACCATATATTTT,CASSSTGEPGNTIYF
TRBJ2-3,-,TRBD2,TRBV5-6,TGTGCCAGCAGCTCGGTGGGAGGGACTACAGATACGCAGTATTTT,CASSSVGGTTDTQYF
TRBJ1-1,once,-,TRBV6-6,TGTGCCAGCAGTCTAAATTCGGGGGTGAGGGCTTTCTTT,CASSLNSGVRAFF
TRBJ2-1,-,TRBD2,TRBV6-1,TGTGCCAGCAGTGAAGAGGGCGGGGGGGCCGTTAATGAGCAGTTCTTC,CASSEEGGGAVNEQFF
TRBJ1-1,-,TRBD1,TRBV29-1,TGCAGTGCCGGGACAGGGGGCTTGAACACTGAAGCTTTCTTT,CSAGTGGLNTEAFF
TRBJ2-3,-,TRBD2,TRBV4-3,TGCGCCAGCAGCCAAGGGGCGCTAGCGGGAATGCCAGATACGCAGTATTTT,CASSQGALAGMPDTQYF
TRBJ1-1,-,TRBD1,TRBV5-1,TGCGCCAGCAGCTTGAGCCCCGGACCCCAGGGGGACACTGAAGCTTTCTTT,CASSLSPGPQGDTEAFF
TRBJ1-2,-,TRBD1,TRBV6-2/TRBV6-3,TGTGCCAGCAGTAACCCGGGACAGTTTAACTATGGCTACACCTTC,CASSNPGQFNYGYTF
TRBJ2-2,-,-,TRBV7-9,TGTGCCAGCAGCTTGACAGCAACCGGCACCGGGGAGCTGTTTTTT,CASSLTATGTGELFF
TRBJ2-5,few,TRBD2,TRBV5-4,TGTGCCAGCAGCCAGGGACTAGCCGAAGAGACCCAGTACTTC,CASSQGLAEETQYF
TRBJ1-2,-,-,TRBV7-9,TGTGCCAGCAGCCTTCGGGATACCGATGGCTACACCTTC,CASSLRDTDGYTF
TRBJ1-4,once,TRBD1,TRBV28,TGTGCCAGCAGGACAGGGTTTAATGAAAAACTGTTTTTT,CASRTGFNEKLFF
TRBJ1-3,-,-,TRBV10-3,TGTGCCATCTCGGGGGGCGGATACTCTGGAAACACCATATATTTT,CAISGGGYSGNTIYF
TRBJ1-1,-,-,TRBV4-1,TGCGCCAGCAGCCAGGAACAGGTTATGAACACTGAAGCTTTCTTT,CASSQEQVMNTEAFF
TRBJ2-6,-,TRBD2,TRBV27,TGTGCCAGCAGCGAATACTGGGGGGGAACAGGGGCCAACGTCCTGACTTTC,CASSEYWGGTGANVLTF
TRBJ2-3,-,-,TRBV28,TGTGCCAGCAGTTCCTCCCGGGGGAGTCTTACGCAGTATTTT,CASSSSRGSLTQYF
TRBJ2-1,-,-,TRBV16,TGTGCCAGCAGCCAATCAGGGGGCAATGAGCAGTTCTTC,CASSQSGGNEQFF
TRBJ1-6,-,TRBD1,TRBV6-1,TGTGCCAGCAGCCACGGACAGGGCCTTAATTCACCCCTCCACTTT,CASSHGQGLNSPLHF
TRBJ2-3,-,TRBD2,TRBV10-3,TGTGCCATCAGTTCCCGACTAGCCTTCTCCACAGATACGCAGTATTTT,CAISSRLAFSTDTQYF
TRBJ1-1,-,TRBD1,TRBV4-3,TGCGCCAGCAGCCAAGAAGGACAGGGACGGTTTAGAGCTTTCTTT,CASSQEGQGRFRAFF
TRBJ2-5,-,TRBD1,TRBV27,TGTGCCAGCAGTGAACCGGGACAGGGAGTCGAGACCCAGTACTTC,CASSEPGQGVETQYF
TRBJ2-7,-,-,TRBV7-2,TGTGCCAGCAGCTTCGGGGTAAGCGAGCAGTACTTC,CASSFGVSEQYF
TRBJ2-5,-,-,TRBV28,TGTGCCAGCAGTTTATGGGGACTTACCCAGTACTTC,CASSLWGLTQYF
TRBJ1-1,-,TRBD1,TRBV11-2,TGTGCCAGCAGCTCCGGACAGGGTTACACTGAAGCTTTCTTT,CASSSGQGYTEAFF
TRBJ2-1,-,TRBD1,TRBV4-2,TGTGCCAGCAGCCAACAGACAGGGACAAATTTGGATGAGCAGTTCTTC,CASSQQTGTNLDEQFF
TRBJ2-7,once,TRBD1,TRBV5-1,TGCGCCAGCAGCTCCACACTGACAGGGGCCTACGAGCAGTACTTC,CASSSTLTGAYEQYF
TRBJ1-2,-,TRBD1,TRBV9,TGTGCCAGCAGCGTAGGGGACAGCTTTAACTATGGCTACACCTTC,CASSVGDSFNYGYTF
TRBJ1-1,-,-,TRBV19,TGTGCCAGTAGTATCGGGGGGACGGCCACTGAAGCTTTCTTT,CASSIGGTATEAFF
TRBJ1-2,-,TRBD1,TRBV6-5,TGTGCCAGCAGACCCGGGACAGATGGCTACACCTTC,CASRPGTDGYTF
TRBJ1-1,-,TRBD1,TRBV29-1,TGCAGCGTCTCGACAGGGGCTGGATTCACTGAAGCTTTCTTT,CSVSTGAGFTEAFF
TRBJ2-1,-,TRBD1,TRBV11-2,TGTGCCAGCAGCATGGGACAGGGGATGCAGTACAATGAGCAGTTCTTC,CASSMGQGMQYNEQFF
TRBJ1-5,-,-,TRBV6-6,TGTGCCAGCAGTTACGAACAGCTTAATCAGCCCCAGCATTTT,CASSYEQLNQPQHF
TRBJ2-1,-,-,TRBV18,TGTGCCAGCTCACCAGGAGACCATGAGCAGTTCTTC,CASSPGDHEQFF